The entry below gives a single T cell receptor (beta chain) sequence along with its context. These data come from a study of technical replicates of blood from several donors. Germline CDR1 is MDHEN and CDR2 is SYDVKM. The V end was cut by 6 bases, the J end by 4 bases, with 12 bases between. The CDR3 is 13 amino acids. TCRdb's copy holds only in-frame clones and misses some; the assay was immunoSEQ multiplex PCR. The sample records some 50,000 clones, approximately 94% being singletons. This TCR came from a human donor in good health. Sequencing input: T cells isolated from PBMCs. The V and J genes are TRBV28 and TRBJ1-2; D may be TRBD1 (6 bases). The CDR3 DNA reads as TGTGCCAGCAGGTCGGGACACCGCTATGGCTACACCTTC. As protein: CASRSGHRYGYTF.